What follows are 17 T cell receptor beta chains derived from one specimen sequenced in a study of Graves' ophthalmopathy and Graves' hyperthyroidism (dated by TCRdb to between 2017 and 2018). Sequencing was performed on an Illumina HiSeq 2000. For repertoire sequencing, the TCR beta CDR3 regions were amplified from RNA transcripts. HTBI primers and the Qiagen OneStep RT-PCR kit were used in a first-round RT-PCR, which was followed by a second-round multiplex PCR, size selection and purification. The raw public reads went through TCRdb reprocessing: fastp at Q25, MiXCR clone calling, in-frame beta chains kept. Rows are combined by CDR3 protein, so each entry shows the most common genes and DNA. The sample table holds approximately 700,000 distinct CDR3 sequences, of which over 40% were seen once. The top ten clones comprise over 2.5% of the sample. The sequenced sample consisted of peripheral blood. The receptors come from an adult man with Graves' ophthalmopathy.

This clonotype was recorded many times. CDR3 in DNA: TGTGCCAGCAGCTGGGCGGGGGGCTATGAGACCCAGTACTTC. As protein: CASSWAGGYETQYF. This chain connects TRBV5-8 to TRBJ2-5, with 8 bases aligning to TRBD2. Trimming cost V 3 bases and J 5 bases; bases outside gene matches: 6. The CDR3 consists of 14 residues. Germline V gene sequence: CDR1 SGHTS, CDR2 YDEGEE.

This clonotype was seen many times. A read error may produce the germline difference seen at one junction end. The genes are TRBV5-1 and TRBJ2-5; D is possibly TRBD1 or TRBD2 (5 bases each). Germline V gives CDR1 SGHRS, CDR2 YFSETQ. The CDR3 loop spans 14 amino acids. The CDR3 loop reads CASSLRGGQETQYF. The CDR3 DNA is TGTGCTAGCAGCTTGAGGGGCGGCCAAGAGACCCAGTACTTC.

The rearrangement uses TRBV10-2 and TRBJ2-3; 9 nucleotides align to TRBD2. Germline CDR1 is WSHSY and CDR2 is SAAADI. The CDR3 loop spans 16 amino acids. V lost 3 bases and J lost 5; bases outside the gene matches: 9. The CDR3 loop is CASSDTLAGAGDTQYF. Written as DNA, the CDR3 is TGCGCCAGCAGTGACACCTTAGCGGGGGCCGGAGATACGCAGTATTTT.

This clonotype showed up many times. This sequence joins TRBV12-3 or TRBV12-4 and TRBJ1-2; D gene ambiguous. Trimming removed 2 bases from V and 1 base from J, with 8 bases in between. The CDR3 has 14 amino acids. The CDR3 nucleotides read TGTGCCAGCAGTTTACTAGACGATAACTATGGCTACACCTTC. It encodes CASSLLDDNYGYTF.

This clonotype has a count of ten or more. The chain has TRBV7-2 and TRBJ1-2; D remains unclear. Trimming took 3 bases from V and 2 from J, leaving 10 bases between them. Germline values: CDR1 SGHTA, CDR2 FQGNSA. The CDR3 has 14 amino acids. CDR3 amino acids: CASSFDVSNYGYTF. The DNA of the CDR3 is TGTGCCAGCAGCTTCGACGTGTCCAACTATGGCTACACCTTC. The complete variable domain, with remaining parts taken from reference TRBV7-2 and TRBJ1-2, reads GAGVSQSPSNKVTEKGKDVELRCDPISGHTALYWYRQSLGQGLEFLIYFQGNSAPDKSGLPSDRFSAERTGGSVSTLTIQRTQQEDSAVYLCASSFDVSNYGYTFGSGTRLTVV.

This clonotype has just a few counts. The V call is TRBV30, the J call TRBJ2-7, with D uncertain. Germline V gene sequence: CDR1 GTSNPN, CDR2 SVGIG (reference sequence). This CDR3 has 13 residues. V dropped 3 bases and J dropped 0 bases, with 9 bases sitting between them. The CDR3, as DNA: TGTGCCTGGAGAGGGCGGCACTCCTACGAGCAGTACTTC. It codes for CAWRGRHSYEQYF.

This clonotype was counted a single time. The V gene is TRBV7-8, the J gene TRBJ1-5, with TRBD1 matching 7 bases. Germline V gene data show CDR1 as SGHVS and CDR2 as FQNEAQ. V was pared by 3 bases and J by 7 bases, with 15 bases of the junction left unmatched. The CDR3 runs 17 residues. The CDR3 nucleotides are TGTGCCAGCAGCTTTGCGAACACTGAACGACAGGGCCAGCCCCAGCATTTT. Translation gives CASSFANTERQGQPQHF.

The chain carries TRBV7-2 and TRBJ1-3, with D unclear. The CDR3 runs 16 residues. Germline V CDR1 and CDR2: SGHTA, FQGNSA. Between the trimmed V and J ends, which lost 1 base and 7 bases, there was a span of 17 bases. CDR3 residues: CASSLEDGQRRNTIYF. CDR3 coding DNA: TGTGCCAGCAGCTTAGAAGACGGGCAGCGAAGGAACACCATATATTTT.

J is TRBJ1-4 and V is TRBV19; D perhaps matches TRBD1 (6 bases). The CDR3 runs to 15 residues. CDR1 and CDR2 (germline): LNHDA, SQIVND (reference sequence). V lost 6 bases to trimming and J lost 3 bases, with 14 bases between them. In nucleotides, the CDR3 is TGTGCCAGTAGACCTTACAGGGCGGCTAATGAAAAACTGTTTTTT. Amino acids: CASRPYRAANEKLFF. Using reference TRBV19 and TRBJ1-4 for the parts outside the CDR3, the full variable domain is DGGITQSPKYLFRKEGQNVTLSCEQNLNHDAMYWYRQDPGQGLRLIYYSQIVNDFQKGDIAEGYSVSREKKESFPLTVTSAQKNPTAFYLCASRPYRAANEKLFFGSGTQLSVL.

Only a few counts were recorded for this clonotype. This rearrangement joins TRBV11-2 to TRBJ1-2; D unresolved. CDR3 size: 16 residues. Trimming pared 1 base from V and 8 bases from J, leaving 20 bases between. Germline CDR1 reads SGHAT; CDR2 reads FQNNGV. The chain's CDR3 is CASSLGAYTPLNGYTF. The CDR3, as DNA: TGTGCCAGCAGCTTAGGGGCGTACACTCCTCTTAACGGCTACACCTTC.

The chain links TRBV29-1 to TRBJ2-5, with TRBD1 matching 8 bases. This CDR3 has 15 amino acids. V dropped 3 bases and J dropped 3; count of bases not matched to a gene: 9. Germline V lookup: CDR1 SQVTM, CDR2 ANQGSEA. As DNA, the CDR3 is TGCAGCGTTGACGGCCAGGGGGCGGTAAAAGAGACCCAGTACTTC. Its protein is CSVDGQGAVKETQYF.

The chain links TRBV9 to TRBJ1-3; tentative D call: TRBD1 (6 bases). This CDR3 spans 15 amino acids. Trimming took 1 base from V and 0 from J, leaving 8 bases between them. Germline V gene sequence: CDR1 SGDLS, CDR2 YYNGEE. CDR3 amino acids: CASSVQGTSGNTIYF. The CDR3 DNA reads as TGTGCCAGCAGCGTACAGGGGACCTCTGGAAACACCATATATTTT.

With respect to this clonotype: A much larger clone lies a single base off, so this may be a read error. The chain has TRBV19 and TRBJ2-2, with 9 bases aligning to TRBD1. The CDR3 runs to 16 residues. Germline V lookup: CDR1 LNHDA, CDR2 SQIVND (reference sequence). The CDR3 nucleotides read TGTGCCAGTATAGCCAACAGGGGGCTGAACACCGGGGGGCTGTTTTTT. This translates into CASIANRGLNTGGLFF.

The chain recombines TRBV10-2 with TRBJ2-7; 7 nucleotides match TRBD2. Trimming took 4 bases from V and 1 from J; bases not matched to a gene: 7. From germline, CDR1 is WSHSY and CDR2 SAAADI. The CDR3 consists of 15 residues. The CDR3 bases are TGCGCCAGCAGTGCATCCGGGAGGCGTTCCTACGAGCAGTACTTC. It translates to CASSASGRRSYEQYF.

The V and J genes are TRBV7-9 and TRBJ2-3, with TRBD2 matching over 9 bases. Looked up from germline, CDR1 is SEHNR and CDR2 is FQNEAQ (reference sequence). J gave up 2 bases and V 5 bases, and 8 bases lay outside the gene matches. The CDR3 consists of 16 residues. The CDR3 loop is CASSPIAGDHTDTQYF. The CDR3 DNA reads TGTGCCAGCAGCCCAATAGCGGGAGACCACACAGATACGCAGTATTTT. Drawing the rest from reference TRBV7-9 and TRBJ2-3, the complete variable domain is DTGVSQNPRHKITKRGQNVTFRCDPISEHNRLYWYRQTLGQGPEFLTYFQNEAQLEKSRLLSDRFSAERPKGSFSTLEIQRTEQGDSAMYLCASSPIAGDHTDTQYFGPGTRLTVL.

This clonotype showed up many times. The chain's CDR3 is CASSLEGGLETQYF. DNA of the CDR3: TGCGCCAGCAGCTTGGAAGGGGGCCTGGAGACCCAGTACTTC. J is TRBJ2-5 and V is TRBV5-1; TRBD1 aligns across 7 bases. V lost 0 bases, J lost 5 bases, and 4 bases stayed unmatched. Germline assignment: CDR1 SGHRS and CDR2 YFSETQ. This CDR3 comprises 14 residues.

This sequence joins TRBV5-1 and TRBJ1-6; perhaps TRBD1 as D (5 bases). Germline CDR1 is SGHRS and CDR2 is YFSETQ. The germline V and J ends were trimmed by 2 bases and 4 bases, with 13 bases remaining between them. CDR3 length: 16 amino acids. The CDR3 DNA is TGCGCCAGCAGCTTTGACAGAGCCCCTTATAATTCACCCCTCCACTTT. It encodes CASSFDRAPYNSPLHF. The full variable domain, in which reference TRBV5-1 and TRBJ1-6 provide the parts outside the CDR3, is KAGVTQTPRYLIKTRGQQVTLSCSPISGHRSVSWYQQTPGQGLQFLFEYFSETQRNKGNFPGRFSGRQFSNSRSEMNVSTLELGDSALYLCASSFDRAPYNSPLHFGNGTRLTVT.